A selection of T cell receptor beta chains follows, all from one sample in a study of T cell responses to AZD1222 COVID-19 vaccine. Repertoires were generated with immunoSEQ multiplex PCR, while TCRdb's copy carries only in-frame clones and drops some. The data show 90,000 or so clones, roughly 85% seen once. The material sequenced was peripheral blood, taken on day 0 of AZD1222 vaccination. The source is an adult in good health. CDR3s include the opening cysteine and the closing phenylalanine or tryptophan. D genes are given only for firm matches. The size field is filled for only some rows; it gives once, few, many or a size class.

size: .
V: TRBV5-8
D: TRBD1
J: TRBJ1-4
DNA: TGTGCCAGCAGTTACTACCGGGACAGACTAATCCCTAATGAAAAACTGTTTTTT
CDR3: CASSYYRDRLIPNEKLFF

size: .
V: TRBV7-9
D: .
J: TRBJ1-6
DNA: TGTGCCAGCAGCTTATCGGGAACGAGTGCCCTCAATTCACCCCTCCACTTT
CDR3: CASSLSGTSALNSPLHF

size: .
V: TRBV7-9
D: .
J: TRBJ1-5
DNA: TGTGCCAGCAGCCATAACCAGGGGAGGGGTAGCAATCAGCCCCAGCATTTT
CDR3: CASSHNQGRGSNQPQHF

size: .
V: TRBV19
D: .
J: TRBJ2-2
DNA: TGTGCCAGTAGTATAGTGAGGCCCCGACGGGCCGGGGAGCTGTTTTTT
CDR3: CASSIVRPRRAGELFF

size: .
V: TRBV5-1
D: .
J: TRBJ2-7
DNA: TGCGCCAGCAGCTTGGGACAGCTCTATTCCTACGAGCAGTACTTC
CDR3: CASSLGQLYSYEQYF

size: .
V: TRBV19
D: TRBD1
J: TRBJ1-5
DNA: TGTGCCAGTAGTATGGTAGACAGGGTTGAGGGGAATCAGCCCCAGCATTTT
CDR3: CASSMVDRVEGNQPQHF

size: .
V: TRBV18
D: .
J: TRBJ1-4
DNA: TGTGCCAGCTCACCATCGGGTGCAACTAATGAAAAACTGTTTTTT
CDR3: CASSPSGATNEKLFF

size: .
V: TRBV28
D: .
J: TRBJ1-2
DNA: TGTGCCAGCAGTTTAGTGGGGGGCGCGGGGACCGATGGCTACACCTTC
CDR3: CASSLVGGAGTDGYTF

size: .
V: TRBV5-5
D: TRBD1
J: TRBJ2-5
DNA: TGTGCCAGCAGCTTGGAGACAGGGGGGTGGAGAGAGACCCAGTACTTC
CDR3: CASSLETGGWRETQYF

size: once
V: TRBV4-3
D: .
J: TRBJ1-2
DNA: TGCGCCAGCAGCCAAGGGGGAGACTATGGCTACACCTTC
CDR3: CASSQGGDYGYTF

size: .
V: TRBV11-2
D: .
J: TRBJ1-3
DNA: TGTGCCAGCAGGGCACCCCCCGGGGAGCCTGGAAACACCATATATTTT
CDR3: CASRAPPGEPGNTIYF

size: .
V: TRBV28
D: .
J: TRBJ1-1
DNA: TGTGCCAGCAGTTTACCCCGAGGGGATTTTAACACTGAAGCTTTCTTT
CDR3: CASSLPRGDFNTEAFF

size: .
V: TRBV27
D: .
J: TRBJ2-5
DNA: TGTGCCAGCAGGGGGGTGGAAGAGACCCAGTACTTC
CDR3: CASRGVEETQYF

size: once
V: TRBV28
D: TRBD2
J: TRBJ2-1
DNA: TGTGCCAGCAGACTAGCGGGAGGGTCCTACAATGAGCAGTTCTTC
CDR3: CASRLAGGSYNEQFF

size: .
V: TRBV4-1
D: .
J: TRBJ2-7
DNA: TGCGCCAGCAGCCAAGATCAGCCCGGTCCCTACGAGCAGTACTTC
CDR3: CASSQDQPGPYEQYF

size: .
V: TRBV28
D: .
J: TRBJ2-2
DNA: TGTGCCAGCAGTGGCCCCGAGGGGACCAGGGCCGGGGAGCTGTTTTTT
CDR3: CASSGPEGTRAGELFF

size: .
V: TRBV6-7
D: .
J: TRBJ2-7
DNA: TGTGCCAGCAGTCGGGCCTACGAGCAGTACTTC
CDR3: CASSRAYEQYF

size: .
V: TRBV5-1
D: .
J: TRBJ1-4
DNA: TGCGCCAGCTTGTTCCAGGCAACTAATGAAAAACTGTTTTTT
CDR3: CASLFQATNEKLFF

size: .
V: TRBV30
D: .
J: TRBJ1-1
DNA: TGTGCCTGGAGGGCAAGCAGGGGTGAAGCTTTCTTT
CDR3: CAWRASRGEAFF

size: .
V: TRBV5-1
D: .
J: TRBJ2-1
DNA: TGCGCCAGCAGCTTGATGTATGGGGAGCCTACCAACAATGAGCAGTTCTTC
CDR3: CASSLMYGEPTNNEQFF

size: .
V: TRBV6-2/TRBV6-3
D: .
J: TRBJ1-6
DNA: TGTGCCAGCAGTTACCTGGGGAATTCACCCCTCCACTTT
CDR3: CASSYLGNSPLHF

size: once
V: TRBV6-2/TRBV6-3
D: .
J: TRBJ2-4
DNA: TGTGCCAGCAGTTACCCCCCCAGGGAAAATCAAAACATTCAGTACTTC
CDR3: CASSYPPRENQNIQYF

size: .
V: TRBV5-1
D: TRBD1
J: TRBJ1-5
DNA: TGCGCCAGCAGCCCGACAGGGCGGACTCAGCCCCAGCATTTT
CDR3: CASSPTGRTQPQHF

size: .
V: TRBV2
D: TRBD1
J: TRBJ1-1
DNA: TGTGCCACTCAACCGGGACAGCCGCTGCTGAACACTGAAGCTTTCTTT
CDR3: CATQPGQPLLNTEAFF

size: .
V: TRBV7-2
D: TRBD2
J: TRBJ2-1
DNA: TGTGCCAGCAGCTTAGAAGCGGGAGGGCCATTAGGGGAGCAGTTCTTC
CDR3: CASSLEAGGPLGEQFF

size: .
V: TRBV28
D: TRBD1
J: TRBJ1-1
DNA: TGTGCCAGCGGACAGGTGAAGGTTGTGGATGAAGCTTTCTTT
CDR3: CASGQVKVVDEAFF

size: .
V: TRBV5-1
D: TRBD1
J: TRBJ2-7
DNA: TGCGCCAGCAGCTCTGGGGGACAGGGGTCCGAGCAGTACTTC
CDR3: CASSSGGQGSEQYF

size: .
V: TRBV19
D: .
J: TRBJ1-1
DNA: TGTGCCAGTAGCCGGGACGGTTCCTTGAACACTGAAGCTTTCTTT
CDR3: CASSRDGSLNTEAFF

size: .
V: TRBV19
D: .
J: TRBJ1-6
DNA: TGTGCCACATCCGACAGAGATAATTCACCCCTCCACTTT
CDR3: CATSDRDNSPLHF

size: .
V: TRBV5-1
D: .
J: TRBJ1-4
DNA: TGCGCCAGCAGCTTAAGGGGTACAGCTAATGAAAAACTGTTTTTT
CDR3: CASSLRGTANEKLFF

size: once
V: TRBV19
D: .
J: TRBJ1-1
DNA: TGTGCCAGTAGTACGTCAAGAAACACTGAAGCTTTCTTT
CDR3: CASSTSRNTEAFF

size: once
V: TRBV28
D: TRBD1
J: TRBJ1-5
DNA: TGTGCCAGCAATGACCCGAGGGGACAGGGACATCAGCCCCAGCATTTT
CDR3: CASNDPRGQGHQPQHF

size: .
V: TRBV3-1/TRBV3-2
D: .
J: TRBJ2-3
DNA: TGTGCCAGCAGCCAAGGTGGGGTAATCGCAGATACGCAGTATTTT
CDR3: CASSQGGVIADTQYF

size: .
V: TRBV28
D: .
J: TRBJ2-7
DNA: TGTGCCAGCAGTAACCCAGCGTACTACGAGCAGTACTTC
CDR3: CASSNPAYYEQYF

size: once
V: TRBV9
D: .
J: TRBJ2-1
DNA: TGTGCCAGCAGCGTAGGACTTCGCGATGGTGAGCAGTTCTTC
CDR3: CASSVGLRDGEQFF

size: few
V: TRBV6-1
D: TRBD2
J: TRBJ2-2
DNA: TGTGCCAGCAGTGAACCGGCTAGCGGGAGGGTCGGGGAGCTGTTTTTT
CDR3: CASSEPASGRVGELFF

size: .
V: TRBV14
D: .
J: TRBJ1-2
DNA: TGTGCCAGCAGCCCAGACTTCGGGGCTCCGCTTGGCTACACCTTC
CDR3: CASSPDFGAPLGYTF

size: .
V: TRBV6-5
D: .
J: TRBJ1-1
DNA: TGTGCCAGCAGTTACGGCGGGATTGTCACTGAAGCTTTCTTT
CDR3: CASSYGGIVTEAFF

size: .
V: TRBV5-1
D: .
J: TRBJ2-3
DNA: TGCGCCAGCAGCTTGAAGGTGTACAGCGCCAATTCAGATACGCAGTATTTT
CDR3: CASSLKVYSANSDTQYF

size: few
V: TRBV9
D: .
J: TRBJ1-3
DNA: TGTGCCAGCAGCGCCGGGGACTCTGGAAACACCATATATTTT
CDR3: CASSAGDSGNTIYF

size: .
V: TRBV5-1
D: TRBD1
J: TRBJ1-3
DNA: TGCGCCAGCAGCTTGGCGCCAGGGGGGCATACTGGAAACACCATATATTTT
CDR3: CASSLAPGGHTGNTIYF